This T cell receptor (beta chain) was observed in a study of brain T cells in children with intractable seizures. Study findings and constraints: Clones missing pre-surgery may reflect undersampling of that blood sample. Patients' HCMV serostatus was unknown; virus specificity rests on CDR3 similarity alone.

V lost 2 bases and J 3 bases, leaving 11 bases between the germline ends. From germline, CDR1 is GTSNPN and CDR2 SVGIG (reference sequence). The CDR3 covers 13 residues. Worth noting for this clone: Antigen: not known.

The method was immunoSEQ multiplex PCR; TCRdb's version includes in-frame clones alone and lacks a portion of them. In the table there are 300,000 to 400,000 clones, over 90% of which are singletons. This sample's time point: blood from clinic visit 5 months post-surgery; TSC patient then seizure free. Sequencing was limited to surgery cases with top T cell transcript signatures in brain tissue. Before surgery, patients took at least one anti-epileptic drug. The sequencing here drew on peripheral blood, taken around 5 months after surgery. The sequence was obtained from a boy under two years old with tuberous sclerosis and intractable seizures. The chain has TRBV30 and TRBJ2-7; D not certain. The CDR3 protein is CAWSQVEYYEQYF. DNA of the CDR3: TGTGCCTGGAGTCAGGTTGAATACTACGAGCAGTACTTC.